The 17 T cell receptor beta chains presented below share a single source sample, sequenced in a study of blood T cell repertoires in COVID-19. Profiling relied on immunoSEQ multiplex PCR, and the TCRdb table lists in-frame clones only, not all of them. The sample has around 250,000 clones, around 89% seen once; the top ten hold 0.95% to 1.5%. The material sequenced was PBMCs or T cells enriched from blood (not recorded which). The source of these receptors is a woman in her 40s with acute COVID-19.

The chain carries TRBV27 and TRBJ1-6; no clear D. Trimming shortened V by 8 bases and J by 3 bases, and 5 bases separated the two germline ends. Germline CDR1 and CDR2: MNHEY and SMNVEV (reference sequence). CDR3 length equals 12 residues. CDR3 sequence: CASGHYNSPLHF. In nucleotides, the CDR3 is TGTGCCAGCGGGCACTATAATTCACCCCTCCACTTT.

This clone has just one count. The rearrangement joins TRBV30 to TRBJ1-1, with D perhaps TRBD1 (6 bases). V lost 5 bases and J lost 6, with 13 bases in between. The CDR3 is 12 amino acids. From germline, CDR1 is GTSNPN and CDR2 SVGIG (reference sequence). CDR3: CAWGQQSAEAFF. DNA of the CDR3: TGTGCCTGGGGACAGCAAAGCGCTGAAGCTTTCTTT.

The chain has TRBV5-5 and TRBJ2-7, with 12 bases lining up with TRBD1. The CDR3 totals 16 residues. The germline V gene encodes CDR1 SGHKS and CDR2 YYEKEE (reference sequence). V was clipped by 4 bases and J by 2 bases; unmatched bases: 7. CDR3 bases: TGTGCCAGCAGCAGGGGACAGGGGGCGGCCCCCTACGAGCAGTACTTC. Residues: CASSRGQGAAPYEQYF.

This clone was seen only once. The chain employs TRBV5-1 and TRBJ1-2; D is unresolved. The CDR3 is 14 residues long. Germline lookup yields CDR1 SGHRS and CDR2 YFSETQ. Trimming took 6 bases from V and 0 from J, leaving 12 bases between them. The CDR3 coding sequence is TGCGCCAGCACCGCGTGGGGAGCTAACTATGGCTACACCTTC. It yields the protein CASTAWGANYGYTF.

This chain uses TRBV7-3 with TRBJ2-1; 10 positions agree with TRBD1. The J segment lost 3 bases and the V segment lost 0 bases, leaving 8 bases of the junction unmatched. Germline V gives CDR1 SGHTA, CDR2 FQGTGA. This CDR3 spans 18 amino acids. This CDR3 is CASSLTVPGQGVYNEQFF. CDR3 DNA sequence: TGTGCCAGCAGCTTAACGGTCCCCGGACAGGGGGTCTACAATGAGCAGTTCTTC.

The V call is TRBV5-6, the J call TRBJ2-1, with 15 bases matching TRBD2. This CDR3 has 17 amino acids. Trimming cost V 2 bases and J 10 bases; bases outside gene matches: 10. Germline-derived CDR1 and CDR2 are SGHDT and YYEEEE. The chain's CDR3 is CASSFGLAGGGGWEQFF. Written as DNA, the CDR3 is TGTGCCAGCAGCTTCGGACTAGCGGGAGGGGGAGGATGGGAGCAGTTCTTC.

The chain recombines TRBV7-3 with TRBJ2-1; perhaps TRBD2 as D (6 bases). Germline V lookup: CDR1 SGHTA, CDR2 FQGTGA. The V end lost 5 bases, the J end lost 0 bases, and 14 bases lay between the germline ends. The CDR3 has 16 amino acids. The CDR3 sequence: CASSPGSGSSYNEQFF. CDR3 nucleotide sequence: TGTGCCAGCAGCCCAGGTAGCGGTAGCTCCTACAATGAGCAGTTCTTC.

The count of this clone is one. The DNA of the CDR3 is TGTGCCAGCAGCTTCCGGGACACCATTTCTGGAAACACCATATATTTT. It encodes CASSFRDTISGNTIYF. The rearrangement joins TRBV7-6 to TRBJ1-3, with D possibly being TRBD1 (6 bases). From germline, CDR1 is SGHVS and CDR2 FNYEAQ. Trimming removed 3 bases from V and 1 base from J, with 13 bases in between. CDR3 size: 16 residues.

The chain combines TRBV24-1 with TRBJ2-1; the D gene is possibly TRBD2 (6 bases). This CDR3 has 14 amino acids. Germline V gives CDR1 KGHDR, CDR2 SFDVKD. V lost 4 bases to trimming and J lost 6 bases, with 12 bases between them. For the CDR3, the DNA is TGTGCCACCAGTGAGAGGGCCGGGAGCAATGAGCAGTTCTTC. Translating it yields CATSERAGSNEQFF.

CDR3 nucleotides: TGTGCCACCGATGGGGGGGCTAATTCACCCCTCCACTTT. Translating gives CATDGGANSPLHF. V is TRBV28 and J is TRBJ1-6; tentatively, D is TRBD1 (6 bases). Trimming removed 10 bases from V and 6 bases from J, with 13 bases in between. CDR3 size: 13 residues. Germline V CDR1 and CDR2: MDHEN, SYDVKM. Full variable domain (missing parts from reference TRBV28 and TRBJ1-6): DVKVTQSSRYLVKRTGEKVFLECVQDMDHENMFWYRQDPGLGLRLIYFSYDVKMKEKGDIPEGYSVSREKKERFSLILESASTNQTSMYLCATDGGANSPLHFGNGTRLTVT.

This clone was seen just once. The gene calls are TRBV10-3 and TRBJ2-1; D is possibly TRBD1 (5 bases). Per germline, CDR1 ENHRY and CDR2 SYGVKD. With 7 bases removed from V and 5 bases from J, the gap between germline ends came to 12 bases. The CDR3 extends over 13 amino acids. The CDR3 nucleotides read TGTGCCATCAAAACCGCACAGGACAATGAGCAGTTCTTC. Its translation is CAIKTAQDNEQFF.

The chain links TRBV27 to TRBJ1-5; TRBD1 aligns across 9 bases. CDR1 and CDR2 from the germline V gene are MNHEY and SMNVEV (reference sequence). The J segment lost 0 bases and the V segment lost 7 bases, leaving 19 bases of the junction unmatched. The CDR3 loop spans 20 amino acids. In DNA form, the CDR3 reads TGTGCCAGCAACCCCTCCGCCTCCGGGACAGGGCATTATAGCAATCAGCCCCAGCATTTT. It codes for CASNPSASGTGHYSNQPQHF.

The chain carries TRBV28 and TRBJ1-6, with 10 bases matching TRBD1. Germline CDR1 reads MDHEN; CDR2 reads SYDVKM. Losses at the gene ends were 6 bases for V and 7 bases for J; bases not matched to a gene: 6. This CDR3 has 15 residues. DNA of the CDR3: TGTGCCAGCAGCTCCGGGACAGGGGACAATTCACCCCTCCACTTT. Its protein is CASSSGTGDNSPLHF.

The chain employs TRBV11-2 and TRBJ1-5; 8 nucleotides agree with TRBD1. Trimming took 5 bases from V and 3 from J; bases not matched to a gene: 6. Per germline, CDR1 SGHAT and CDR2 FQNNGV. The CDR3 spans 15 residues. CDR3 amino acids: CASSLGQGINQPQHF. CDR3 DNA sequence: TGTGCCAGCAGCCTTGGACAGGGCATCAATCAGCCCCAGCATTTT.

The J gene is TRBJ1-2, the V gene TRBV28, with D possibly being TRBD1 (6 bases). The V gene lost 10 bases and the J gene lost 8 bases, with 23 bases spanning the gap. The CDR3 is 14 residues long. Germline CDR1 reads MDHEN; CDR2 reads SYDVKM. CDR3: CATMPFSGVRGYTF. CDR3 sequence (DNA): TGTGCCACCATGCCATTTTCAGGGGTAAGAGGCTACACCTTC.

V usage is TRBV18 and J usage is TRBJ1-2, with TRBD1 identical over 8 bases. V shed 4 bases, J shed 5 bases, and the junction held 21 bases outside the gene matches. The CDR3 is made up of 19 amino acids. Germline assignment: CDR1 KGHSH and CDR2 LQKENI. The CDR3: CASSQPLRDRGPFGYGYTF. As DNA, the CDR3 is TGTGCCAGCTCACAACCCTTGAGAGACAGGGGCCCTTTTGGGTATGGCTACACCTTC.

The chain recombines TRBV18 with TRBJ2-7; 9 bases match TRBD1. This CDR3 contains 15 residues. Unmatched junction bases numbered 6, after V lost 2 bases and J lost 4 bases. From germline, CDR1 is KGHSH and CDR2 LQKENI. CDR3 sequence (DNA): TGTGCCAGCTCACCAGTAGGGACAGGGCTTTACGAGCAGTACTTC. It specifies CASSPVGTGLYEQYF.